Below, 28 T cell receptor beta chains from the same sample are listed, as sequenced in a study of early T cells in non-severe SARS-CoV-2 infection. TCRdb recomputed calls from the 5' RACE reads with MiXCR, one row per CDR3 protein. The repertoire holds about 35,000 distinct CDR3 sequences, with about 5.5% as singletons. The starting material was whole blood, obtained at baseline. Source of these receptors: an adult who was a healthcare worker with PCR-confirmed SARS-CoV-2 infection or an uninfected control (not recorded which).

The chain joins TRBV3-1 to TRBJ2-7; 7 nucleotides align to TRBD2. V was pared by 4 bases and J by 5 bases, with 11 bases of the junction left unmatched. The length of the CDR3 is 15 residues. From germline, CDR1 is LGHDT and CDR2 YNNKEL (reference sequence). Here the CDR3 reads CASSPALARYDEQYF. In DNA, the CDR3 is TGTGCCAGCAGCCCCGCACTAGCGCGGTACGACGAGCAGTACTTC.

This clonotype was counted ten times or more. This rearrangement joins TRBV4-1 to TRBJ2-1; 10 nucleotides match TRBD2. The CDR3 consists of 16 residues. CDR1 and CDR2 from the germline V gene are MGHRA and YSYEKL. Unmatched junction bases numbered 11, after V lost 2 bases and J lost 10 bases. CDR3 DNA: TGCGCCAGCAGCCAAATAGCGGGGGGTGGTTTCGGCGAGCAGTTCTTC. As protein: CASSQIAGGGFGEQFF.

Comment on this clonotype: Just one base apart from a much larger clone, this may be a read error. This CDR3 is missing its conserved last phenylalanine or tryptophan, likely due to a read error. The rearrangement uses TRBV18 and TRBJ2-7, with D uncertain. This CDR3 contains 13 residues. V was trimmed by 2 bases and J by 6 bases, leaving 11 bases between them. Per germline, CDR1 KGHSH and CDR2 LQKENI. CDR3 DNA sequence: TGTGCCAGCTCACCAACGTCCAGTCGCGAGCAGTACTTG. Protein sequence: CASSPTSSREQYL.

This clonotype was recorded many times. The chain has TRBV28 and TRBJ2-4; D may be TRBD2 (6 bases). Trimming took 6 bases from V and 0 from J, leaving 15 bases between them. The germline CDR1 and CDR2 sequences are MDHEN and SYDVKM. This CDR3 comprises 16 residues. The CDR3 coding sequence is TGTGCCAGCAGCTCAGGGAGGACCATAGCCAAAAACATTCAGTACTTC. Translating gives CASSSGRTIAKNIQYF.

This clonotype was observed a handful of times. The chain employs TRBV6-4 and TRBJ1-1; D uncertain. Trimming cost V 2 bases and J 3 bases, with 10 bases left between them. Per the germline V gene, CDR1 is MRHNA and CDR2 is SNTAGT. The CDR3 has 14 amino acids. The CDR3 protein is CASSDKGEYTEAFF. CDR3 DNA: TGTGCCAGCAGTGACAAGGGAGAGTACACTGAAGCTTTCTTT.

This clonotype was counted at least ten times. The V call is TRBV5-4, the J call TRBJ2-5; TRBD2 matches 8 bases. J gave up 5 bases and V 3 bases, and 6 bases lay outside the gene matches. This CDR3 contains 14 residues. From germline, CDR1 is SGHNT and CDR2 YYREEE (reference sequence). The CDR3 nucleotides read TGTGCCAGCAGCTCCCCGGGAGGGGAGGAGACCCAGTACTTC. It yields the protein CASSSPGGEETQYF. The full variable domain, its missing parts supplied by reference TRBV5-4 and TRBJ2-5, is ETGVTQSPTHLIKTRGQQVTLRCSSQSGHNTVSWYQQALGQGPQFIFQYYREEENGRGNFPPRFSGLQFPNYSSELNVNALELDDSALYLCASSSPGGEETQYFGPGTRLLVL.

There are a few counts of this clonotype. CDR3 nucleotide sequence: TGTGCCAGCAGCTATGGACTAGCGGGAAGCGCCCAGTACTTC. It encodes CASSYGLAGSAQYF. The chain joins TRBV3-1 to TRBJ2-5; 12 positions agree with TRBD2. Germline-derived CDR1 and CDR2 are LGHDT and YNNKEL (reference sequence). The CDR3 consists of 14 residues. The J segment lost 9 bases and the V segment lost 5 bases, leaving 7 bases of the junction unmatched.

This clonotype appeared many times. The rearrangement links TRBV27 to TRBJ2-2; D uncertain. Germline V gene data show CDR1 as MNHEY and CDR2 as SMNVEV (reference sequence). The CDR3 extends over 15 amino acids. The V gene lost 8 bases and the J gene lost 1 base, with 14 bases spanning the gap. CDR3 region: CASAMAQRNTGELFF. In DNA form, the CDR3 reads TGTGCCAGCGCGATGGCCCAGCGGAACACCGGGGAGCTGTTTTTT.

Of note for this clonotype: A much larger clone differs by one base, so this may be a read error. The chain uses TRBV6-2 or TRBV6-3 and TRBJ1-1, with unresolved D. CDR3 size: 13 residues. The V end lost 2 bases, the J end lost 1 base, and 5 bases lay between the germline ends. Germline CDR1 and CDR2: MNHEY and SVGEGT. As DNA, the CDR3 is TGTGCCAGCAGTTACGGCGGGAACACTGAAGCTTTCTTT. It codes for CASSYGGNTEAFF.

This clonotype was seen a handful of times. CDR3: CASRSDNEQFF. The CDR3 nucleotides are TGTGCCAGCAGGAGCGACAATGAGCAGTTCTTC. This chain links TRBV11-2 with TRBJ2-1, with unresolved D. Germline V gene data show CDR1 as SGHAT and CDR2 as FQNNGV. This CDR3 comprises 11 residues. V gave up 6 bases and J gave up 5 bases, with 5 bases separating them.

This clonotype occurred a few times. The J gene is TRBJ1-1, the V gene TRBV13; D remains ambiguous. With 4 bases removed from V and 6 bases from J, the gap between germline ends came to 15 bases. CDR1 is PRHDT and CDR2 is FYEKMQ in the germline V gene (reference sequence). This CDR3 is 14 amino acids long. This chain's CDR3 is CASSSIGRAAEAFF. CDR3 DNA sequence: TGTGCCAGCAGCTCCATCGGGCGCGCCGCTGAAGCTTTCTTT.

This clonotype was counted many times. DNA of the CDR3: TGTGCCAGCAGCCCGTTATCCCTGAACACTGAAGCTTTCTTT. Translation gives CASSPLSLNTEAFF. The chain couples TRBV7-2 to TRBJ1-1; the D is unclear. Germline loops: CDR1 SGHTA, CDR2 FQGNSA. V gave up 5 bases and J gave up 0 bases, with 10 bases separating them. The CDR3 has 14 amino acids.

This clonotype has a count of ten or more. The rearrangement links TRBV19 to TRBJ1-2, with TRBD1 as a possible D gene (5 bases). V dropped 4 bases and J dropped 6 bases, with 15 bases sitting between them. The CDR3 runs to 14 residues. From germline, CDR1 is LNHDA and CDR2 SQIVND (reference sequence). The CDR3 DNA follows: TGTGCCAGTAGTAGGGGGGATAAACCGGATGGCTACACCTTC. This encodes CASSRGDKPDGYTF.

This clonotype is categorized as medium-sized. V is TRBV11-3 and J is TRBJ2-1; tentative D call: TRBD2 (6 bases). The V and J ends lost 5 bases and 7 bases respectively, with 18 bases between them. CDR3 length: 15 amino acids. CDR1 SGHNT and CDR2 YENEEA come from the germline V gene. As DNA, the CDR3 is TGTGCCAGCAGCCCACGGACCGGGGGATGGAATGAGCAGTTCTTC. Encoded protein: CASSPRTGGWNEQFF.

V and J are TRBV20-1 and TRBJ2-5, with D unresolved. CDR1 and CDR2 (germline): DFQATT, SNEGSKA (reference sequence). The V end was cut by 1 base, the J end by 1 base, with 10 bases between. The CDR3 is 14 residues long. CDR3 in amino acids: CSARATTSQETQYF. The CDR3 DNA follows: TGCAGTGCTAGAGCCACCACAAGCCAAGAGACCCAGTACTTC.

In its sample, this clonotype was seen many times. This chain uses TRBV7-2 with TRBJ1-2, with 7 bases fitting TRBD1. CDR3 length equals 13 residues. Germline CDR1 and CDR2: SGHTA and FQGNSA. With V trimmed by 8 bases and J by 8 bases, 11 bases remained unmatched. This chain's CDR3 is CASESTGRGGYTF. DNA of the CDR3: TGTGCCAGCGAGTCGACAGGGCGAGGGGGCTACACCTTC. The full variable domain, rest sourced from reference TRBV7-2 and TRBJ1-2, is GAGVSQSPSNKVTEKGKDVELRCDPISGHTALYWYRQSLGQGLEFLIYFQGNSAPDKSGLPSDRFSAERTGGSVSTLTIQRTQQEDSAVYLCASESTGRGGYTFGSGTRLTVV.

The chain has TRBV12-2 and TRBJ2-5; TRBD1, the table's D call, lacks a check against the DNA. TRBV12-2 constitutes a pseudogene. The length of the CDR3 is 15 residues. The CDR3 sequence is CASRPGQIRGETQYF. The CDR3 bases are TGTGCAAGTCGACCCGGACAGATTAGGGGAGAGACCCAGTACTTC.

There are many counts of this clonotype. CDR3 loop: CASSTRTGYHSPLHF. DNA of the CDR3: TGTGCCAGCAGCACTCGGACAGGGTATCATTCACCCCTCCACTTT. The chain employs TRBV7-2 and TRBJ1-6, with 8 bases fitting TRBD1. Per germline, CDR1 SGHTA and CDR2 FQGNSA. V gave up 5 bases and J gave up 8 bases; unmatched junction bases: 8. This CDR3 comprises 15 residues.

This clonotype was detected only a few times. The V and J genes are TRBV2 and TRBJ2-1; no clear D. Germline V gives CDR1 SNHLY, CDR2 FYNNEI. V lost 6 bases and J 7 bases, leaving 7 bases between the germline ends. There are 11 residues in the CDR3. DNA for the CDR3: TGTGCCAGCAGGTTGATAAATGAGCAGTTCTTC. Translated: CASRLINEQFF.

There are many counts of this clonotype. V usage is TRBV21-1 and J usage is TRBJ1-3; the DNA was not used to check the table's D call, TRBD1. TRBV21-1 is tagged as a pseudogene. The CDR3 sequence is 15 residues long. CDR3 amino acids: CASTTGARSGNTIYF. The CDR3 DNA sequence: TGTGCCAGCACCACAGGGGCCCGCTCTGGAAACACCATATATTTT.

The chain combines TRBV28 with TRBJ1-1; weak D call: TRBD1 (5 bases). Trimming left V 2 bases short and J 1 base short, with 8 bases between. Germline V lookup: CDR1 MDHEN, CDR2 SYDVKM. The CDR3 has 14 residues. CDR3 bases: TGTGCCAGCAGTTTAGGGGCGGAGAACACTGAAGCTTTCTTT. Translated: CASSLGAENTEAFF.

The chain joins TRBV9 to TRBJ2-1; D not resolved. Germline V gives CDR1 SGDLS, CDR2 YYNGEE. The V end was cut by 0 bases, the J end by 9 bases, with 4 bases between. The CDR3 is 11 amino acids. The chain's CDR3 is CASSVDGEQFF. Here the CDR3 DNA reads TGTGCCAGCAGCGTAGACGGTGAGCAGTTCTTC.

This clonotype was seen many times. Written as DNA, the CDR3 is TGCGCCAGCAGCTTAGGCGGGGATTCACCCCTCCACTTT. Translated, it gives CASSLGGDSPLHF. The V and J genes are TRBV5-1 and TRBJ1-6, with D hard to call. The CDR3 runs to 13 residues. The V and J ends lost 2 bases and 8 bases respectively, with 8 bases between them. Looked up from germline, CDR1 is SGHRS and CDR2 is YFSETQ. The full variable domain, rest sourced from reference TRBV5-1 and TRBJ1-6, is KAGVTQTPRYLIKTRGQQVTLSCSPISGHRSVSWYQQTPGQGLQFLFEYFSETQRNKGNFPGRFSGRQFSNSRSEMNVSTLELGDSALYLCASSLGGDSPLHFGNGTRLTVT.

With respect to this clonotype: A much larger clone lies one base from this, so it may be a read error. This rearrangement joins TRBV20-1 to TRBJ2-1, with 10 bases fitting TRBD2. Looked up from germline, CDR1 is DFQATT and CDR2 is SNEGSKA (reference sequence). V trimming: 6 bases; J trimming: 3 bases; junction bases outside the gene matches: 5. The CDR3 spans 14 residues. CDR3 nucleotides: TGCAGTGCCTTAAGCGGGAGGGACTACAATGAGCAGTTCTTC. It yields the protein CSALSGRDYNEQFF.

This clonotype was seen repeatedly, ten times or more. V gene TRBV10-3 combines with J gene TRBJ1-2, with D possibly TRBD1 on 5 matching bases. Germline V gives CDR1 ENHRY, CDR2 SYGVKD. This CDR3 is 13 amino acids long. Trimming stripped 4 bases from V and 5 bases from J, with 11 bases between. CDR3 in DNA: TGTGCCATCAGTGGAGTGGGGGAATATGGCTACACCTTC. Protein product: CAISGVGEYGYTF.

This clonotype was counted at least ten times. The chain employs TRBV28 and TRBJ1-2; tentatively, D is TRBD1 (6 bases). Germline V gives CDR1 MDHEN, CDR2 SYDVKM. CDR3 size: 13 residues. V gave up 6 bases and J gave up 4 bases, with 12 bases separating them. CDR3 nucleotide sequence: TGTGCCAGCAGCCAGGGGCGAGGCTATGGCTACACCTTC. Translation gives CASSQGRGYGYTF.

This clonotype occurred a few times. This chain joins TRBV5-6 and TRBJ1-5; D not certain. This CDR3 contains 15 residues. CDR1 is SGHDT and CDR2 is YYEEEE in the germline V gene. V was pared by 0 bases and J by 2 bases, with 9 bases between. The CDR3 sequence is CASSLGFQGNQPQHF. CDR3 DNA: TGTGCCAGCAGCTTGGGATTCCAGGGCAATCAGCCCCAGCATTTT.

This clonotype has at least ten counts. This rearrangement joins TRBV7-2 to TRBJ2-1, with D possibly TRBD2 on 6 matching bases. Germline values: CDR1 SGHTA, CDR2 FQGNSA. V was shortened by 6 bases and J by 5 bases, with 20 bases between the two germline ends. The CDR3 contains 16 residues. The CDR3 here is CASRDISTWGDNEQFF. In DNA, the CDR3 is TGTGCCAGCAGGGACATATCGACCTGGGGGGACAATGAGCAGTTCTTC.